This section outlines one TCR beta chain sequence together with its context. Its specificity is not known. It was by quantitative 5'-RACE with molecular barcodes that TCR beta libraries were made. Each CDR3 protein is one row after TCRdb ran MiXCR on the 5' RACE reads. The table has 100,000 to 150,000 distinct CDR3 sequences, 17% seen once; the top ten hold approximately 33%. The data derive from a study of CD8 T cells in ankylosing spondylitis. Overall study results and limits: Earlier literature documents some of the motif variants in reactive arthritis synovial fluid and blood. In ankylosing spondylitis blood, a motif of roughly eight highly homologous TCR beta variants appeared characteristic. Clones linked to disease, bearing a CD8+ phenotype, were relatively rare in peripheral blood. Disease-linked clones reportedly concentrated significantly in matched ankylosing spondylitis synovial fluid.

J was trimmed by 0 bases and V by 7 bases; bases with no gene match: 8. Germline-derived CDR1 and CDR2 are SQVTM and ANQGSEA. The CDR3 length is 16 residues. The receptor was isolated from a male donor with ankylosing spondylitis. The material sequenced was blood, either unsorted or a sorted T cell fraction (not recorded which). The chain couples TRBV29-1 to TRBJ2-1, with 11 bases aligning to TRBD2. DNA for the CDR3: TGCAGCGCATTGACTAGCGGGACGAGCTCCTACAATGAGCAGTTCTTC. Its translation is CSALTSGTSSYNEQFF.